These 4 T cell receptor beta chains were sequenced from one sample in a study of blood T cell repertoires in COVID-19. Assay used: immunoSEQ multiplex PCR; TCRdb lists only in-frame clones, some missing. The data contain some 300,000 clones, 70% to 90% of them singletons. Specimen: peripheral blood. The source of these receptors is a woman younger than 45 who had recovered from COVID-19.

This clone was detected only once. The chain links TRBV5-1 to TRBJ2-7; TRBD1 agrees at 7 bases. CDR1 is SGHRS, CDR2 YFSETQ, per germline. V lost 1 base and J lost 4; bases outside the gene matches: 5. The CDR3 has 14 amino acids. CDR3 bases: TGCGCCAGCAGCTTGCGACAGGGCGGTTACGAGCAGTACTTC. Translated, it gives CASSLRQGGYEQYF.

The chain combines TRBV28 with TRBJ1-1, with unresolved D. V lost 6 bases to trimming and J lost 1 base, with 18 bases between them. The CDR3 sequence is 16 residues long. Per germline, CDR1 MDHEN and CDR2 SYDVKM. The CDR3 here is CASRGGYTSSNTEAFF. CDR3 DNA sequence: TGTGCCAGCAGAGGAGGGTACACATCGTCGAACACTGAAGCTTTCTTT.

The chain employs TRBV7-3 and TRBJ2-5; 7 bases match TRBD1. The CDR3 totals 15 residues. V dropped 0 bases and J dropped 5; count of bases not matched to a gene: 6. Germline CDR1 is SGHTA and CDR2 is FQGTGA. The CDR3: CASSLTRGPEETQYF. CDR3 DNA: TGTGCCAGCAGCTTAACTAGGGGGCCCGAGGAGACCCAGTACTTC.

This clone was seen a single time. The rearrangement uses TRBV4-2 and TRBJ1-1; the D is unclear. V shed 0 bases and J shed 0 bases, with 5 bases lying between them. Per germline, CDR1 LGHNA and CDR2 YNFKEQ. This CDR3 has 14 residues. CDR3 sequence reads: CASSQDRMNTEAFF. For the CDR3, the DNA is TGTGCCAGCAGCCAAGACAGAATGAACACTGAAGCTTTCTTT.